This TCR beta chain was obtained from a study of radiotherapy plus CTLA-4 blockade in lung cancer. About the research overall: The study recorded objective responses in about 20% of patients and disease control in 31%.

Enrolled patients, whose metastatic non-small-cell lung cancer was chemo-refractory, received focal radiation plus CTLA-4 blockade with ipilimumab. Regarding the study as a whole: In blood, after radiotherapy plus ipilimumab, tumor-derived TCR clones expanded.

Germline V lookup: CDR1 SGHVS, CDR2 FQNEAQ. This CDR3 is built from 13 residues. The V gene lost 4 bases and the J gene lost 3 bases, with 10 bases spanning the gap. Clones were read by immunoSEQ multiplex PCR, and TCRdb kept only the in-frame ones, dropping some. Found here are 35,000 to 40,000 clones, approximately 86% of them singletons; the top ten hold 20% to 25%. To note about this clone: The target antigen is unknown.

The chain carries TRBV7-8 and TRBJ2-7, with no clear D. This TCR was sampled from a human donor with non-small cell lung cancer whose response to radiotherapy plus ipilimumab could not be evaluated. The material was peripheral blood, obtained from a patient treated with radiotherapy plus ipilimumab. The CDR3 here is CASSSEVVYEQYF. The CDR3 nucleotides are TGTGCCAGCAGCTCCGAAGTAGTCTACGAGCAGTACTTC.